The 8 T cell receptor beta chains reported below all come from one sample, sequenced in a study of T cells in women clearing cervical HPV infection. Sequencing used immunoSEQ multiplex PCR; TCRdb keeps in-frame clones, though not all of them. The sample totals about 22,000 clones. Sequences were obtained from blood buffy coat. These TCRs come from a woman aged 18-69 years with a cervical HPV16 infection that either progressed to CIN3+ or cleared (not recorded which).

Of note for this clone: Read coverage stops 3 residues before the CDR3 terminus; the germline J gene supplies the remainder. V and J are TRBV11-2 and TRBJ1-1; D ambiguous. V lost 1 base, J lost 0 bases, and 9 bases lay in between. Germline V CDR1 and CDR2: SGHAT, FQNNGV. The CDR3 is 15 amino acids. CDR3 DNA, as far as it was read: TGTGCCAGCAGCTTAGTAGCCGGGTTGAACACTGAA. Translated: CASSLVAGLNTE. From start to end, the CDR3 is CASSLVAGLNTEAFF. Together with reference TRBV11-2 and TRBJ1-1, the CDR3 gives the full variable domain: EAGVAQSPRYKIIEKRQSVAFWCNPISGHATLYWYQQILGQGPKLLIQFQNNGVVDDSQLPKDRFSAERLKGVDSTLKIQPAKLEDSAVYLCASSLVAGLNTEAFFGQGTRLTVV.

Of note for this clone: The read comes to an end 3 residues before the CDR3 does, leaving the germline J gene to fill in the end. J is TRBJ2-2 and V is TRBV6-1; 8 bases agree with TRBD1. Germline lookup yields CDR1 MNHNS and CDR2 SASEGT. The length of the CDR3 is 12 residues. The CDR3 sequence is CASSGHRGKLFF. The CDR3 bases that were read are TGTGCCAGCAGTGGGCACAGGGGGAAG.

In regard to this clone: From the germline J gene comes the end of the CDR3, since the read stops 3 residues before it. This chain uses TRBV5-1 with TRBJ2-7; 10 nucleotides align to TRBD2. Germline V gene data show CDR1 as SGHRS and CDR2 as YFSETQ. This CDR3 spans 15 amino acids. The V segment lost 4 bases and the J segment 5 bases; nucleotides outside the gene matches: 9. The CDR3 spells CASSIQLAGHDEQYF. Partial CDR3 DNA: TGCGCCAGCAGCATTCAACTAGCGGGACACGACGAG.

CDR3 region: CAGSQGGVAGELFF. The sequenced CDR3 bases are TGTGCCGGTTCTCAGGGTGGGGTTGCCGGGGAG. J is TRBJ2-2 and V is TRBV19; TRBD1 is a possible D gene (5 bases). The CDR3 is cut off 3 residues early in the read; its end comes from the germline J gene. Deletions cut 11 bases from V and 6 bases from J, with 19 bases between. The CDR3 consists of 14 residues. From germline, CDR1 is LNHDA and CDR2 SQIVND (reference sequence). Looking up the rest from reference TRBV19 and TRBJ2-2 gives the full variable domain: DGGITQSPKYLFRKEGQNVTLSCEQNLNHDAMYWYRQDPGQGLRLIYYSQIVNDFQKGDIAEGYSVSREKKESFPLTVTSAQKNPTAFYLCAGSQGGVAGELFFGEGSRLTVL.

Regarding this clone: The read ends 3 residues early relative to the CDR3; the germline J gene fills the gap. The chain recombines TRBV7-2 with TRBJ1-2, with TRBD1 as a possible D gene (5 bases). Germline loops: CDR1 SGHTA, CDR2 FQGNSA. The CDR3 runs 14 residues. The CDR3 spells CASSLARVLEGYTF. The covered CDR3 bases are TGTGCCAGCAGCTTAGCCAGGGTGTTAGAGGGC.

Comments on this clone: The read gets to within 3 residues of the CDR3 end, and the germline J gene fills in the rest. V gene TRBV5-1 combines with J gene TRBJ1-4, with D uncertain. The length of the CDR3 is 17 residues. The V end lost 4 bases, the J end lost 5 bases, and 21 bases lay between the germline ends. Germline CDR1 and CDR2: SGHRS and YFSETQ. The part of the CDR3 DNA that was read is TGCGCCAGCAGCCGGGGTCGGGGAAGCTCGGAAAATGAAAAA. Its protein is CASSRGRGSSENEK. The whole CDR3 region reads CASSRGRGSSENEKLFF.

Comments on this clone: The read terminates 3 residues before the CDR3 end, so the remaining end is supplied by the germline J gene. The chain is built from TRBV5-8 and TRBJ1-2; D perhaps matches TRBD1 (6 bases). This CDR3 contains 15 residues. CDR1 and CDR2 (germline): SGHTS, YDEGEE. CDR3 sequence: CASSFYRESWLGYTF. The sequenced CDR3 bases are TGTGCCAGCAGCTTCTACAGGGAATCCTGGTTGGGC.

Details on this clone: Read sequence stops 3 residues before the CDR3 end, and the germline J gene provides the missing end. This chain uses TRBV7-9 with TRBJ1-1; unclear D gene. Germline lookup yields CDR1 SEHNR and CDR2 FQNEAQ (reference sequence). This CDR3 contains 15 residues. The V gene lost 0 bases and the J gene lost 0 bases, with 8 bases spanning the gap. The covered CDR3 bases are TGTGCCAGCAGCTTAGCGGGCAGGCTGAACACTGAA. It encodes CASSLAGRLNTE. The entire CDR3 protein reads CASSLAGRLNTEAFF.